The entry that follows covers one T cell receptor (beta chain) sequence. This clonotype was observed at least ten times. Its specific antigen is unknown. One base away there is no much larger clone; base qualities are not given. Unsorted PBMC libraries were generated from 2 million PBMCs stored in RNAlater at -80 °C until RNA extraction. Multiple sclerosis patients were enrolled in a US clinical protocol evaluating disease progression by magnetic resonance imaging. PBMCs were separated from peripheral blood using Ficoll-Hypaque density gradient centrifugation and then cryopreserved in liquid nitrogen. The data are from a study of neurological immune-mediated disorders (dated by TCRdb to about 2019). General notes on the study: Among the roughly 35 multiple sclerosis patients, about 30 had relapsing-remitting MS and 3 had secondary progressive MS. The 106 TCR-beta libraries included longitudinal samples, technical triplicates and paired sorted CD4+ and CD8+ T-cell subsets alongside PBMC samples. Peripheral blood TCR-beta repertoires from patients with HTLV-I-associated myelopathy (HAM/TSP), patients with multiple sclerosis, and healthy controls were compared in the study using UMI-based sequencing. Of the 68 subjects in the cohort, some 14 were HAM/TSP patients, approximately 35 were multiple sclerosis patients, and 20 were healthy controls.

Between the V and J ends, shortened by 3 bases and 8 bases respectively, the junction contains 18 bases. Its CDR3 holds 15 amino acids, cysteine through phenylalanine. Only CDR3 DNA remains: 45 bases, in frame from the first base. The germline V gene supplies CDR1 SGDLS and CDR2 YYNGEE. General study outcomes and caveats: No association of the MS cluster with clinical or MRI features was observed, and the need for larger cohorts was stated by the authors. TCR clonal expansion was greatest in HAM/TSP patients and smallest in MS patients, who ranked below even healthy controls. In a phylogenetic analysis, the repertoires of 18 out of 34 MS patients fell into a single cluster of related CDR3 sequences, pointing to a possible signature at the repertoire level. No identical CDR3 amino acid sequences were shared among expanded clones across subjects, suggesting private TCR-beta repertoires in all groups.

To synthesize cDNA, template-switch 5'RACE was performed with a primer carrying a 10-nucleotide random unique molecular identifier so that each TCR transcript was tagged. Every sequencing run yielded over 170 million TCR-beta sequences covering 15-18 subjects. The RNeasy kit was used to extract total RNA. The KAPA Real-time Library Amplification kit was used to amplify TCR-beta VDJ regions with primers for the TCR constant region and the 5'RACE anchor. Sample indexes and Illumina adaptors were added in a first PCR, and a second PCR then increased library yield. The roughly 650 bp TCR product was size-selected on a 2% E-gel SizeSelection system after Ampure bead purification. Before pooling, library quality was checked on a Bioanalyzer, concentration was measured with Qubit, and libraries were quantified with the Kapa Library Quantification kit. Paired-end 2 x 150 bp sequencing of the libraries was performed on an Illumina HiSeq 2500. To increase sequence diversity, about 23-32% phiX was spiked into each library pool. As for the original processing: The UMI-based MiGEC pipeline processed quality-filtered reads and removed over 85% of raw TCR sequences during error correction. IMGT germline references were used for alignment of VDJ genes, and clonotypes were defined by a unique CDR3 amino acid sequence together with V-J genes. Clonal expansion, Shannon diversity, and CDR3 relatedness (CalcPairwiseDistances, ClusterSamples) were evaluated with VDJtools, and phylogenetic trees were built with CLCbio workbench. A clone was classed as expanded if it had 8 or more unique UMIs, a cutoff based on coefficient-of-variation modelling across technical triplicates. TCRdb handled the public reads itself, with Q25 trimming in fastp and clone calling in MiXCR, and kept productive beta chains. Rows are unified per CDR3 protein, each entry keeping the most common DNA and genes. These V and J calls are TCRdb output, not the study's own analysis. The sample table shows about 74,000 distinct CDR3 sequences, and approximately 5.2% are seen once. The ten largest clones capture 6% to 9.5% of the sample.

Input material: PBMCs. This sequence was found in a man aged 18 to 30 with multiple sclerosis. This receptor chain uses TRBV9 and TRBJ1-5, with a tentative D gene TRBD1 over 5 matching bases. CDR3 sequence: CASSAGGGSEEPQHF. Read as DNA, the sequence is TGTGCCAGCAGCGCCGGGGGGGGATCTGAGGAGCCCCAGCATTTT.